The next 20 T cell receptor beta chains were all read from a single sample in a study of regulatory T cells in long-lasting Graves disease. CDR3-region Arm-PCR and iRepertoire HTBI primers produced the TCR beta libraries. TCRdb redid the calling of the multiplex PCR reads with MiXCR, one entry per CDR3 protein. Of some 340,000 distinct CDR3 sequences in the sample, roughly 12% were seen once. Time point: newly diagnosed GD, antithyroid drugs for less than 3 months. The authors made the TCR library using RNA they extracted from PBMCs. These data were likewise used in another study, on T cells in Graves' hyperthyroidism and ophthalmopathy.

This specimen consisted of peripheral blood mononuclear cells (PBMCs), obtained at new diagnosis, from a patient treated with antithyroid drugs. All receptors come from a woman in her late teens or twenties with Graves disease.

This clonotype was seen ten or more times. The chain employs TRBV30 and TRBJ1-1; TRBD1 is a possible D gene (5 bases). The CDR3 spans 13 residues. The germline gives CDR1 GTSNPN, CDR2 SVGIG (reference sequence). The V and J ends lost 0 bases and 11 bases respectively, with 16 bases between them. CDR3 sequence (DNA): TGTGCCTGGAGTGTACTGGGACGGGGGTCGGCTTTCTTT. It specifies CAWSVLGRGSAFF.

This clonotype was counted only a few times. The chain uses TRBV6-1 and TRBJ1-1; D not certain. The CDR3 has 12 residues. The germline V gene encodes CDR1 MNHNS and CDR2 SASEGT. V lost 8 bases to trimming and J lost 1 base, with 8 bases between them. CDR3 sequence: CASGSWNTEAFF. As DNA, the CDR3 is TGTGCCAGCGGATCATGGAACACTGAAGCTTTCTTT.

This clonotype was recorded at least ten times. The V gene is TRBV6-1, the J gene TRBJ1-1; 7 nucleotides align to TRBD1. The CDR3 consists of 15 residues. CDR1 and CDR2 (germline): MNHNS, SASEGT. Losses at the gene ends were 7 bases for V and 0 bases for J; bases not matched to a gene: 8. The CDR3 reads CASTDREPLNTEAFF. Written as DNA, the CDR3 is TGTGCCAGCACAGACAGGGAGCCCCTGAACACTGAAGCTTTCTTT.

This clonotype was detected many times. This chain joins TRBV10-3 and TRBJ2-3; D unclear. Trimming took 3 bases from V and 4 from J, leaving 8 bases between them. This CDR3 comprises 13 residues. CDR1 and CDR2 (germline): ENHRY, SYGVKD. The CDR3 DNA reads TGTGCCATCAGTGACTACAGCCCAGATACGCAGTATTTT. It encodes CAISDYSPDTQYF.

As concerns this clonotype: This may be a read error: a much more frequent sequence differs by one nucleotide. The V gene is TRBV7-2, the J gene TRBJ2-7; the match to TRBD2 covers 11 bases. CDR1 and CDR2 (germline): SGHTA, FQGNSA. V trimming: 5 bases; J trimming: 4 bases; junction bases outside the gene matches: 7. The CDR3 sequence is 15 residues long. The CDR3, as DNA: TGTGCCAGCAGCAGTAGCGGGGGGGCTCTATACGAGCAGTACTTC. This encodes CASSSSGGALYEQYF.

The genes are TRBV18 and TRBJ2-7; tentatively, D is TRBD2 (7 bases). Looked up from germline, CDR1 is KGHSH and CDR2 is LQKENI. Trimming pared 3 bases from V and 2 bases from J, leaving 14 bases between. CDR3 length: 15 residues. The CDR3, as DNA: TGTGCCAGCTCACCTGGGGGGGCGGTAGCCTACGAGCAGTACTTC. It is translated as CASSPGGAVAYEQYF.

The gene calls are TRBV7-2 and TRBJ2-6; D might be TRBD1 (6 bases). Trimming left V 1 base short and J 0 bases short, with 19 bases between. Germline assignment: CDR1 SGHTA and CDR2 FQGNSA. The CDR3 sequence is 20 residues long. The CDR3 nucleotides read TGTGCCAGCAGCTTAGGTCCCCCCCAACAGGGAATCTCTGGGGCCAACGTCCTGACTTTC. Protein sequence: CASSLGPPQQGISGANVLTF.

This clonotype was counted ten times or more. The chain carries TRBV5-5 and TRBJ2-5; D is possibly TRBD1 (5 bases). The CDR3 has 14 residues. CDR1 and CDR2 from the germline V gene are SGHKS and YYEKEE (reference sequence). V shed 3 bases and J shed 1 base, with 10 bases lying between them. The CDR3 protein is CASSSSDSQETQYF. CDR3 DNA: TGTGCCAGCAGCTCCTCAGACAGCCAAGAGACCCAGTACTTC.

This clonotype was recorded many times. The rearrangement links TRBV12-3 or TRBV12-4 to TRBJ1-1; tentative D call: TRBD1 (5 bases). CDR3 length equals 14 residues. The V end was cut by 5 bases, the J end by 4 bases, with 14 bases between. CDR3 DNA sequence: TGTGCCAGCAGTCCGGGGGTATATAGCACTGAAGCTTTCTTT. It codes for CASSPGVYSTEAFF.

This clonotype has ten or more counts. This chain joins TRBV14 and TRBJ1-1; D ambiguous. The CDR3 loop spans 13 amino acids. V was clipped by 4 bases and J by 5 bases, with 11 bases between them. Germline V CDR1 and CDR2: SGHDN, FVKESK. The CDR3 spells CASSRWGGTEAFF. As DNA, the CDR3 is TGTGCCAGCAGCCGTTGGGGAGGTACTGAAGCTTTCTTT.

This chain connects TRBV7-6 to TRBJ2-3; D possibly corresponds to TRBD2 (6 bases). V was pared by 5 bases and J by 3 bases, with 18 bases between. Germline V gene sequence: CDR1 SGHVS, CDR2 FNYEAQ. CDR3 size: 16 residues. For the CDR3, the DNA is TGTGCCAGCAGCCTATCAACGGGGGAGACGACAGATACGCAGTATTTT. This gives the protein CASSLSTGETTDTQYF.

This clonotype was observed many times. The chain links TRBV11-2 to TRBJ1-1; 7 bases match TRBD1. Germline CDR1 is SGHAT and CDR2 is FQNNGV. After removal of 3 bases from V and 4 bases from J, the junction contained 17 bases not matched to a gene. CDR3 length: 18 residues. The CDR3 DNA reads TGTGCCAGCAGCTTGGGCTTGGGGACAGTCCCGGGGGGCACTGAAGCTTTCTTT. It codes for CASSLGLGTVPGGTEAFF.

This clonotype has a handful of counts. A read error may explain this, as a much larger clone is one base away. This rearrangement joins TRBV7-2 to TRBJ2-1; 12 bases are a match to TRBD2. The CDR3 spans 15 residues. Germline V gives CDR1 SGHTA, CDR2 FQGNSA. V shed 0 bases, J shed 7 bases, and the junction held 1 base outside the gene matches. Here the CDR3 reads CASSLAGLAGNEQFF. The CDR3 DNA is TGTGCCAGCAGCTTAGCGGGACTAGCGGGTAATGAGCAGTTCTTC.

This clonotype was seen many times. This chain links TRBV12-3 or TRBV12-4 with TRBJ1-1; unclear D gene. The CDR3 totals 13 residues. The ends were cut back, 1 base at V and 5 bases at J, with 8 bases in the middle. The CDR3 nucleotides read TGTGCCAGCAGTTTAGAGGTGGGAACTGAAGCTTTCTTT. This translates into CASSLEVGTEAFF.

This clonotype was found many times. The V and J genes are TRBV5-6 and TRBJ2-5; D ambiguous. The CDR3 covers 14 residues. V was shortened by 2 bases and J by 1 base, with 9 bases between the two germline ends. CDR1 SGHDT and CDR2 YYEEEE come from the germline V gene. The CDR3 spells CASSFGPTQETQYF. The DNA for the CDR3 is TGTGCCAGCAGCTTCGGGCCTACCCAAGAGACCCAGTACTTC.

The chain links TRBV5-1 to TRBJ2-5; D is unclear. The CDR3 spans 15 residues. Germline V gene sequence: CDR1 SGHRS, CDR2 YFSETQ. V was trimmed by 0 bases and J by 3 bases, leaving 12 bases between them. The CDR3: CASSLAMGLEETQYF. In DNA, the CDR3 is TGCGCCAGCAGCTTGGCCATGGGATTAGAAGAGACCCAGTACTTC.

The table lists this clonotype with many counts. This rearrangement joins TRBV20-1 to TRBJ1-2; a possible D gene is TRBD1 (5 bases). CDR3 length: 15 amino acids. Germline CDR1 and CDR2: DFQATT and SNEGSKA (reference sequence). V lost 0 bases and J lost 2, with 13 bases in between. The CDR3, as DNA: TGCAGTGCTAGAGATGTGGGACCTCCAAACTATGGCTACACCTTC. It translates to CSARDVGPPNYGYTF.

The CDR3 region is CASSPSGTNNEKLFF. For the CDR3, the DNA is TGTGCCAGCAGTCCCTCCGGGACAAACAATGAAAAACTGTTTTTT. The chain carries TRBV28 and TRBJ1-4; tentative D call: TRBD1 (6 bases). V was pared by 5 bases and J by 5 bases, with 15 bases between. Germline V lookup: CDR1 MDHEN, CDR2 SYDVKM. The CDR3 covers 15 residues.

This clonotype was seen a handful of times. J is TRBJ1-1 and V is TRBV27; D is undetermined. The CDR3 consists of 15 residues. V was trimmed by 3 bases and J by 5 bases, leaving 16 bases between them. Per the germline V gene, CDR1 is MNHEY and CDR2 is SMNVEV (reference sequence). This CDR3 is CASSFAGLIRTEAFF. The CDR3 region has the DNA TGTGCCAGCAGTTTTGCAGGTCTAATTAGGACTGAAGCTTTCTTT.

This clonotype has ten or more counts. Here the CDR3 reads CASSLGYRDEKLFF. In nucleotides, the CDR3 is TGTGCCAGCAGCTTAGGGTATCGGGATGAAAAACTGTTTTTT. The rearrangement uses TRBV7-2 and TRBJ1-4; D call uncertain. The CDR3 consists of 14 residues. Germline assignment: CDR1 SGHTA and CDR2 FQGNSA. V was pared by 1 base and J by 6 bases, with 9 bases between.